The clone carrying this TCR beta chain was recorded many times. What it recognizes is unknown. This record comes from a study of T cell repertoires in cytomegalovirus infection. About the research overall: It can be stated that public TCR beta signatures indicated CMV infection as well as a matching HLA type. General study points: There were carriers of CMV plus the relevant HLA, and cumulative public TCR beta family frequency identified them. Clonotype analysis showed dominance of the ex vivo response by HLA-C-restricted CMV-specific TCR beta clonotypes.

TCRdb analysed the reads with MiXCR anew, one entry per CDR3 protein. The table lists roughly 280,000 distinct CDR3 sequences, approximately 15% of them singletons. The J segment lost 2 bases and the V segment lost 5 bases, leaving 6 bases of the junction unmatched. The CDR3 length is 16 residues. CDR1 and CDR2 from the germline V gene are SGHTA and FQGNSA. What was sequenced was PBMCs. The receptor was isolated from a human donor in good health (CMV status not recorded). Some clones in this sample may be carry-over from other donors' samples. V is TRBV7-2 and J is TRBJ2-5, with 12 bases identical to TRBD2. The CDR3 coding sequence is TGTGCCAGCAGCCTCGGACTAGCGGGGACACAAGAGACCCAGTACTTC. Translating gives CASSLGLAGTQETQYF. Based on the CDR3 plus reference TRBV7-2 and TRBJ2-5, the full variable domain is GAGVSQSPSNKVTEKGKDVELRCDPISGHTALYWYRQSLGQGLEFLIYFQGNSAPDKSGLPSDRFSAERTGGSVSTLTIQRTQQEDSAVYLCASSLGLAGTQETQYFGPGTRLLVL.